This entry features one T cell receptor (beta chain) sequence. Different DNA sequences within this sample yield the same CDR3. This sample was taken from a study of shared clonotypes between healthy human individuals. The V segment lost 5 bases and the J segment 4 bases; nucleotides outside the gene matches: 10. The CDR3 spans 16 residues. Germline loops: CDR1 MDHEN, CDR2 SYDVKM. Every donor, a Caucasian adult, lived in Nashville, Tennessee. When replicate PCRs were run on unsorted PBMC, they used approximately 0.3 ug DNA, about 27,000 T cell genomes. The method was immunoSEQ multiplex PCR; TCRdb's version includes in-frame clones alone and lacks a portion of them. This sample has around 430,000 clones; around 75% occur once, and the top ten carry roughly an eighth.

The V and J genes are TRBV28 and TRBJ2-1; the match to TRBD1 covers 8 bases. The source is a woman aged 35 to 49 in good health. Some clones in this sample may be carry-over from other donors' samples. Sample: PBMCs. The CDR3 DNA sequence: TGTGCCAGCAGTCCACCCCAGGGGGCGCGATACAATGAGCAGTTCTTC. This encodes CASSPPQGARYNEQFF. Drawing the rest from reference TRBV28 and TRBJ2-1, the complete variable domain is DVKVTQSSRYLVKRTGEKVFLECVQDMDHENMFWYRQDPGLGLRLIYFSYDVKMKEKGDIPEGYSVSREKKERFSLILESASTNQTSMYLCASSPPQGARYNEQFFGPGTRLTVL.